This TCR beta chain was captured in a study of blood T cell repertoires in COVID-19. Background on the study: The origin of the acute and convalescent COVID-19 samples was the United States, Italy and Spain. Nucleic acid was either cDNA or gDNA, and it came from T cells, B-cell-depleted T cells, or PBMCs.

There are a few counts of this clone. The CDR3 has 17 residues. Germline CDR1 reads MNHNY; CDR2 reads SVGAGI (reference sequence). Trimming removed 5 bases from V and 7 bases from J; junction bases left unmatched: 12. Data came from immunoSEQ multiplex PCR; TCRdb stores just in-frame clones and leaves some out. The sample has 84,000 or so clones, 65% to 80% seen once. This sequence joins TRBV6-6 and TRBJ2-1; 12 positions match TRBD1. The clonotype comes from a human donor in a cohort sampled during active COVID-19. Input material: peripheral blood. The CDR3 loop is CASSLPSGTGGRNEQFF. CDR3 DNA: TGTGCCAGCAGTCTCCCTTCCGGGACAGGGGGCAGGAATGAGCAGTTCTTC.